The 5 T cell receptor beta chains below come from one sample, sequenced in a study of T cell responses to AZD1222 COVID-19 vaccine. The method was immunoSEQ multiplex PCR; TCRdb's version includes in-frame clones alone and lacks a portion of them. Of approximately 180,000 clones in the sample, 90% to 95% are singletons; the top ten hold around 3.6%. The source material was peripheral blood, sampled 28 days after the second dose of the MenACWY control vaccine. All receptors derive from an adult who received the MenACWY meningococcal vaccine as a control.

The chain recombines TRBV24-1 with TRBJ2-3; 10 nucleotides match TRBD2. The trim removed 3 bases at V and 5 bases at J, leaving 7 bases unmatched. The CDR3 length is 16 residues. Germline CDR1 KGHDR, CDR2 SFDVKD. Here the CDR3 DNA reads TGTGCCACCAGTGATGGAGCGGGAGGGCCGGGAGATACGCAGTATTTT. Translation: CATSDGAGGPGDTQYF.

The chain uses TRBV15 and TRBJ2-7, with 9 bases that match TRBD2. V shed 0 bases, J shed 1 base, and the junction held 10 bases outside the gene matches. This CDR3 region has 18 residues. Germline CDR1 and CDR2: LNHNV and YYDKDF (reference sequence). The CDR3 DNA reads as TGTGCCACCAGCAGAGATTTGACAGGGACTAGCTCATCCTACGAGCAGTACTTC. This sequence encodes CATSRDLTGTSSSYEQYF.

The chain recombines TRBV15 with TRBJ1-5; weak D call: TRBD1 (5 bases). The CDR3 is made up of 16 amino acids. Germline CDR1 is LNHNV and CDR2 is YYDKDF (reference sequence). V gave up 0 bases and J gave up 2 bases, with 11 bases separating them. The chain's CDR3 is CATSRDLRGGNQPQHF. In DNA, the CDR3 is TGTGCCACCAGCAGAGATCTAAGGGGTGGCAATCAGCCCCAGCATTTT.

This chain uses TRBV11-2 with TRBJ2-7, with no clear D. Trimming stripped 4 bases from V and 3 bases from J, with 13 bases between. Germline loops: CDR1 SGHAT, CDR2 FQNNGV. This CDR3 has 14 amino acids. The CDR3: CASSSRTADYEQYF. Here the CDR3 DNA reads TGTGCCAGCAGCTCTAGGACGGCAGACTACGAGCAGTACTTC.

The J gene is TRBJ2-7, the V gene TRBV20-1; 7 bases map to TRBD2. This CDR3 has 13 residues. V dropped 3 bases and J dropped 4; count of bases not matched to a gene: 6. Germline loops: CDR1 DFQATT, CDR2 SNEGSKA (reference sequence). The CDR3 loop is CSASVGRPYEQYF. The CDR3 bases are TGCAGTGCTAGTGTCGGGAGGCCGTACGAGCAGTACTTC.